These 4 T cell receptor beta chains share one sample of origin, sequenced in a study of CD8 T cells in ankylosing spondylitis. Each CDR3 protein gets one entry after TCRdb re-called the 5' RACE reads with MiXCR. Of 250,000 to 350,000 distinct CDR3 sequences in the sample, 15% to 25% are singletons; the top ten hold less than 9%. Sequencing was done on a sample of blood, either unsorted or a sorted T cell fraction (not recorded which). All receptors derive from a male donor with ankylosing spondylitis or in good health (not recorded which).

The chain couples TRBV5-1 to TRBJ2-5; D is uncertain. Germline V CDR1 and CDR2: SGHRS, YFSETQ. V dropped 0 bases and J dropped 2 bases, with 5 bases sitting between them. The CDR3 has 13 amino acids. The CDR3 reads CASSLAIQETQYF. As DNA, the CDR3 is TGCGCCAGCAGCTTGGCCATTCAAGAGACCCAGTACTTC.

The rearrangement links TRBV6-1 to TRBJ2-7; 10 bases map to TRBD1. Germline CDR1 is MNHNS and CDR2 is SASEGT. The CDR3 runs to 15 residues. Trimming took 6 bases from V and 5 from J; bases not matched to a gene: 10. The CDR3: CASSQGDRGNHEQYV. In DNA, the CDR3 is TGTGCCAGCAGCCAAGGGGACAGGGGAAACCACGAGCAGTACGTC.

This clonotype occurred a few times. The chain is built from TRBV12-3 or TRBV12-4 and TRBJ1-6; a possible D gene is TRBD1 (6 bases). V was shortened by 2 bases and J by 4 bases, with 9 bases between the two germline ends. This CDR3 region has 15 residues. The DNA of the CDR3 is TGTGCCAGCAGTTTAACAGGGTCGTATAATTCACCCCTCCACTTT. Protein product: CASSLTGSYNSPLHF.

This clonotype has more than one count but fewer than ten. Here the CDR3 reads CASSLLDSPYNEQFF. In DNA, the CDR3 is TGTGCCAGCAGCCTGCTGGACTCCCCCTACAATGAGCAGTTCTTC. The rearrangement joins TRBV28 to TRBJ2-1, with D maybe TRBD2 (5 bases). Trimming removed 6 bases from V and 2 bases from J, with 14 bases in between. The CDR3 has 15 amino acids. CDR1 MDHEN and CDR2 SYDVKM come from the germline V gene.